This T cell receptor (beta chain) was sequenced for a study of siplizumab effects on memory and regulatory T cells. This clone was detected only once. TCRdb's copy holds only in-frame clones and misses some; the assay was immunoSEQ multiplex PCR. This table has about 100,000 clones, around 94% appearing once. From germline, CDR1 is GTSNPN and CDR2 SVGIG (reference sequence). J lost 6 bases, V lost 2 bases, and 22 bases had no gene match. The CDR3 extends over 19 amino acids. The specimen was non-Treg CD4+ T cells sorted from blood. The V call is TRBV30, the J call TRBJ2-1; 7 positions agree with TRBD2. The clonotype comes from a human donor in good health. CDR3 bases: TGTGCCTGGAGTCCTACTAGCGCAATTTCCCCCATCTTTGCCAATGAGCAGTTCTTC. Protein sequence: CAWSPTSAISPIFANEQFF.